The entry below describes one T cell receptor (gamma chain). The TCRdb record carries a much larger clone's protein, which differs from this DNA's translation at residue 6; a read error is the likely cause, and the protein listed here is the DNA translation. V shed 3 bases and J 4 bases; nucleotides not matched to a gene: 12. CDR1 GITISATS and CDR2 ISYDGTV come from the germline V gene (reference sequence). CDR3 size: 15 residues. This specimen belongs to a study of gamma-delta T cells after stem cell transplantation. TCRdb re-called the RT-PCR reads using CATT. The table records approximately 2,100 gamma-chain clones, roughly 6.7% of them present only once.

The rearrangement uses TRGV9 and TRGJ1 or TRGJ2. The receptor's source is a human donor. It is not recorded whose cells these are; they may come from a transplant donor. The sample consisted of gamma-delta T cells. Here the CDR3 reads CALWELGGRYYKKLF. CDR3 DNA sequence: TGTGCCTTGTGGGAGTTGGGGGGTAGGTATTATAAGAAACTCTTT.